A selection of T cell receptor beta chains follows, all from one sample in a study of blood T cell repertoires in COVID-19. Produced via immunoSEQ multiplex PCR; TCRdb's table is partial and in-frame only. The table lists 15,000 to 20,000 clones, about 89% of them singletons. Sequencing was carried out using peripheral blood. These receptors all stem from a woman aged 55-69 years with active COVID-19. CDR3s include the opening cysteine and the closing phenylalanine or tryptophan. Each record gives: clone size, D gene, J gene, V gene, CDR3 DNA, CDR3 protein. The D gene is left open where the match is weak. Size tells how often a clone was seen (once, few, many) or the class of an expanded clone, and some rows leave it out.

- | TRBD2 | TRBJ2-3 | TRBV13 | TGTGCCAGCAGCTTTGGACTAGCGGGGGGGCAGGGCACAGATACGCAGTATTTT | CASSFGLAGGQGTDTQYF
few | - | TRBJ1-6 | TRBV3-1/TRBV3-2 | TGTGCCAGCAGCCCTCCTGGCCAAGATTCACCCCTCCACTTT | CASSPPGQDSPLHF
- | TRBD1 | TRBJ1-5 | TRBV7-9 | TGTGCCAGCAGCGCGTCCGGGACAGGACTCAATCAGCCCCAGCATTTT | CASSASGTGLNQPQHF
- | - | TRBJ2-7 | TRBV6-5 | TGTGCCAGCGGGGGTGGCGACAGGCGCTCCTACGAGCAGTACTTC | CASGGGDRRSYEQYF
- | - | TRBJ2-3 | TRBV9 | TGTGCCAGCAGCACAGGGCCCCGAAGCACAGATACGCAGTATTTT | CASSTGPRSTDTQYF
few | - | TRBJ1-5 | TRBV6-6 | TGTGCCAGCACTCGAGCGGACAAGAATCAGCCCCAGCATTTT | CASTRADKNQPQHF
once | - | TRBJ1-5 | TRBV29-1 | TGCAGCGGAGGGGACACCCTAAGGGGGCCCCAGCATTTT | CSGGDTLRGPQHF
- | - | TRBJ1-1 | TRBV4-1 | TGCGCCAGCAGCCCCCTGGGGGGGGGCAACACTGAAGCTTTCTTT | CASSPLGGGNTEAFF
- | TRBD2 | TRBJ2-3 | TRBV5-1 | TGCGCCAGCAGCGTTAGCGGGGCGGGAGATACGCAGTATTTT | CASSVSGAGDTQYF
- | TRBD2 | TRBJ2-5 | TRBV11-2 | TGTGCCAGCAGAACGGGGGGGCCGGATCAAGAGACCCAGTACTTC | CASRTGGPDQETQYF